This is a list of T cell receptor beta chains from one sample in a study of cytomegalovirus exposure and HLA in healthy donors. The assay was immunoSEQ multiplex PCR, and TCRdb's table has in-frame clones only and misses some. The repertoire holds approximately 44,000 clones, 88% seen once, with approximately 6.7% in the top ten. What was sequenced was PBMCs. These receptors originate from a woman aged 25 to 39 in good health and CMV-seronegative. Both conserved end residues are part of each CDR3. The D gene is left open where the match is weak. Size is stated for part of the rows, as once, few or many counts, or as a class when the clone is expanded.

>16|TRBV7-9|TRBJ1-1|NA|TRBD1
TGTGCCAGCAGCCCATACTTTGGACAGGGGGACACTGAAGCTTTCTTT
CASSPYFGQGDTEAFF
>15|TRBV6-5|TRBJ1-5|NA|TRBD1
TGTGCCAGCAGTTCCCAGGGGGCGCGTAATCAGCCCCAGCATTTT
CASSSQGARNQPQHF
>15|TRBV6-1|TRBJ2-1|NA|TRBD1
TGTGCCAGCAGCTGGAGGCAGGGGGCTTCTAATGAGCAGTTCTTC
CASSWRQGASNEQFF
>14|TRBV27|TRBJ1-2|NA|TRBD1
TGTGCCAGCAGTTTAAAGCGGCAGGGGGATGGCTACACCTTC
CASSLKRQGDGYTF
>17|TRBV5-1|TRBJ1-2|NA|NA
TGCGCCAGCAGCTTGGTTATCGACGGACTGCTAAACTATGGCTACACCTTC
CASSLVIDGLLNYGYTF
>15|TRBV27|TRBJ2-1|NA|NA
TGTGCCAGCAGCTTAGACAGGAGTTCCTACAATGAGCAGTTCTTC
CASSLDRSSYNEQFF
>15|TRBV9|TRBJ2-7|NA|TRBD2
TGTGCCAGCAGCGTGGCTAGCGGGAATCCTTACGAGCAGTACTTC
CASSVASGNPYEQYF
>14|TRBV2|TRBJ2-7|NA|TRBD2
TGTGCCAGCAGTCCGACTAGCGGGAGGGGGAGGCAGTACTTC
CASSPTSGRGRQYF
>15|TRBV27|TRBJ2-7|few|TRBD2
TGTGCCAGCACCCCTCTAGCGGGTGGAACCTACGAGCAGTACTTC
CASTPLAGGTYEQYF
>13|TRBV5-8|TRBJ1-1|NA|TRBD1
TGTGCCAGCAGCTTGCGACAGGGGGCCCGAGCTTTCTTT
CASSLRQGARAFF
>17|TRBV7-2|TRBJ1-4|NA|TRBD1
TGTGCCAGCAGCTTAGGCGTGACAGGGGGCAACGATGAAAAACTGTTTTTT
CASSLGVTGGNDEKLFF
>16|TRBV4-2|TRBJ2-1|NA|TRBD2
TGTGCCAGCAGCCGAGAGACTAGCGGGAGGGCTGAAGAGCAGTTCTTC
CASSRETSGRAEEQFF
>16|TRBV2|TRBJ2-4|NA|TRBD1
TGTGCCAGCAACTACAGGGCAACAGGGGGAGAAAACATTCAGTACTTC
CASNYRATGGENIQYF
>15|TRBV13|TRBJ2-3|NA|NA
TGTGCCAGCAGCCCTATGGGGAGCACTACAGATACGCAGTATTTT
CASSPMGSTTDTQYF
>15|TRBV6-5|TRBJ1-5|NA|NA
TGTGCCAGCAGACCGACCGGGGGAATCAATCAGCCCCAGCATTTT
CASRPTGGINQPQHF
>13|TRBV2|TRBJ2-5|NA|NA
TGTGCCAGCAAAGGGGGTACGCAAGAGACCCAGTACTTC
CASKGGTQETQYF
>18|TRBV27|TRBJ2-7|NA|TRBD2
TGTGCCAGCAGTTCCCACCCAAAGCGGACTAGCGGCTCCTACGAGCAGTACTTC
CASSSHPKRTSGSYEQYF
>10|TRBV20-1|TRBJ1-1|NA|TRBD1
TGCAGTCAGGGGGTCGCTGAAGCTTTCTTT
CSQGVAEAFF
>14|TRBV6-1|TRBJ2-5|NA|NA
TGTGCCAGCAGTGAATTCGACAAACAAGAGACCCAGTACTTC
CASSEFDKQETQYF
>15|TRBV5-8|TRBJ2-1|NA|NA
TGTGCCAGCAGCTTGGCCGGGAGCTCCTACAATGAGCAGTTCTTC
CASSLAGSSYNEQFF
>13|TRBV9|TRBJ1-5|NA|NA
TGTGCCAGCAGCGTAGATGACAGCCGGCCCCAGCATTTT
CASSVDDSRPQHF
>15|TRBV6-1|TRBJ1-5|NA|NA
TGTGCCAGCAGCTACCAGGGGACCTCAGGGCAGCCCCAGCATTTT
CASSYQGTSGQPQHF
>13|TRBV29-1|TRBJ2-7|NA|TRBD1
TGCAGCGTCGACAGGGGGGACAAAAGCGAGCAGTACTTC
CSVDRGDKSEQYF
>17|TRBV27|TRBJ2-3|NA|TRBD2
TGTGCCTCATCTCCCCGGGGGTCTGCGGGAGGGCCAAATACGCAGTATTTT
CASSPRGSAGGPNTQYF
>13|TRBV9|TRBJ1-1|NA|NA
TGTGCCAGCAGCGTAGAGGGGGACACTGAAGCTTTCTTT
CASSVEGDTEAFF
>14|TRBV2|TRBJ2-5|NA|NA
TGTGCCAGCAGTAATAACAGGGTATCGGAGACCCAGTACTTC
CASSNNRVSETQYF
>13|TRBV28|TRBJ1-1|NA|NA
TGTGCCAGCAGCGCACTGATGAACACTGAAGCTTTCTTT
CASSALMNTEAFF
>16|TRBV7-8|TRBJ1-2|NA|TRBD1
TGTGCCAGCAGCTTAGGGGGACAGGGGGCTTATCGGGGCTACACCTTC
CASSLGGQGAYRGYTF
>15|TRBV5-1|TRBJ1-1|NA|NA
TGCGCCAGCAGCTTGGCCGCGGGCCTACTCACTGAAGCTTTCTTT
CASSLAAGLLTEAFF
>14|TRBV28|TRBJ2-7|NA|NA
TGTGCCAGCGTGGGAGGGGGGCAGATCTACGAGCAGTACTTC
CASVGGGQIYEQYF
>14|TRBV11-2|TRBJ2-7|NA|NA
TGTGCCAGCAGCCCAATAGGGGTGAGCTACGAGCAGTACTTC
CASSPIGVSYEQYF
>16|TRBV9|TRBJ2-2|NA|NA
TGTGCCAGCAGCTCCCGACAGACAAAGAACACCGGGGAGCTGTTTTTT
CASSSRQTKNTGELFF
>12|TRBV7-9|TRBJ2-5|NA|NA
TGTGCCAGCAGCTTTACATTCCAGACCCAGTACTTC
CASSFTFQTQYF
>15|TRBV19|TRBJ2-7|NA|TRBD2
TGTGCCAGTAGTATATATACTAGCGGGAGCTACGAGCAGTACTTC
CASSIYTSGSYEQYF
>17|TRBV15|TRBJ2-7|NA|TRBD1
TGTGCCACCAGCAGAGATCGTGGACAGGGGGCTACCTACGAGCAGTACTTC
CATSRDRGQGATYEQYF
>14|TRBV6-4|TRBJ2-3|NA|NA
TGTGCCACCAGGTCTACCCCCTACACAGATACGCAGTATTTT
CATRSTPYTDTQYF
>15|TRBV7-2|TRBJ1-5|NA|TRBD1
TGTGCCAGCAGCCCCGACAGGGAGGTAGGGCAGCCCCAGCATTTT
CASSPDREVGQPQHF
>15|TRBV28|TRBJ2-1|NA|TRBD2
TGTGCCAGCAGTTTATTAGCGGGGTTCGGCAATGAGCAGTTCTTC
CASSLLAGFGNEQFF
>15|TRBV6-6|TRBJ1-1|once|NA
TGTGCCAGCAGCCACCCGGGTGGGGGCTACACTGAAGCTTTCTTT
CASSHPGGGYTEAFF
>14|TRBV5-6|TRBJ2-7|once|NA
TGTGCCAGCAGCCGCGACAGGCGCGGCTACGAGCAGTACTTC
CASSRDRRGYEQYF
>17|TRBV11-3|TRBJ2-1|NA|NA
TGCGCCAGCAGCTTAGGGGCCGAGCGGAGGCGTGGTCATGAGCAGTTCTTC
CASSLGAERRRGHEQFF
>17|TRBV6-1|TRBJ2-7|NA|TRBD2
TGTGCCAGCAGTGAAATATCTAGCGGGAGGGGGACCTACGAGCAGTACTTC
CASSEISSGRGTYEQYF
>15|TRBV18|TRBJ2-7|NA|TRBD1
TGTGCCAGCTCACCACGGGATCGACAGGGCCACGAGCAGTACTTC
CASSPRDRQGHEQYF
>13|TRBV14|TRBJ2-7|once|TRBD2
TGTGCCAGCAGCCTCGGGGGGGGCGACGAGCAGTACTTC
CASSLGGGDEQYF
>14|TRBV7-3|TRBJ2-5|once|TRBD2
TGTGCCAGCAGCTTAAGCGGGGGGTTTTCGACCCAGTACTTC
CASSLSGGFSTQYF
>14|TRBV6-6|TRBJ1-2|NA|TRBD1
TGTGCCAGCAGTTACTCAACCCAGGGGGAAGGCTACACCTTC
CASSYSTQGEGYTF
>11|TRBV30|TRBJ2-7|NA|NA
TGTGCCTGGATGGACAGCTACGAGCAGTACTTC
CAWMDSYEQYF
>17|TRBV7-8|TRBJ1-5|few|TRBD1
TGTGCCAGCAGCTTAGACTTGGGACAGTATAGCAATCAGCCCCAGCATTTT
CASSLDLGQYSNQPQHF
>14|TRBV5-1|TRBJ1-2|few|NA
TGCGCCAGCAGCTTGGGGGACACCCTCTATGGCTACACCTTC
CASSLGDTLYGYTF
>15|TRBV7-8|TRBJ1-5|NA|NA
TGTGCCAGCAGCCCAGGGATAAGTTTCTGGGAGCCCCAGCATTTT
CASSPGISFWEPQHF